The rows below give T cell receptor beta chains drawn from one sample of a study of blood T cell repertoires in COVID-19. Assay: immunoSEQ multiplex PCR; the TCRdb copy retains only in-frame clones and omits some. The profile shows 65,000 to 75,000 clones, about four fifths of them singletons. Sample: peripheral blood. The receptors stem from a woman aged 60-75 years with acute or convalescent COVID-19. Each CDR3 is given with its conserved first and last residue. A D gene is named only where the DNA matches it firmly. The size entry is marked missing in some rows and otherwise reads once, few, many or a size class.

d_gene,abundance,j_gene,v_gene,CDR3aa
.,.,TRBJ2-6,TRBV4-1,CASMDIWGETSGGANVLTF
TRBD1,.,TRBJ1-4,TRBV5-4,CASSLRDSRLGEKLFF
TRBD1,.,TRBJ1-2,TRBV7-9,CASSQQGNYGYTF
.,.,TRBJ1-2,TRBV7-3,CASRKSGKGGYTF
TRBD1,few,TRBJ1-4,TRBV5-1,CASSLSGDSEKLFF
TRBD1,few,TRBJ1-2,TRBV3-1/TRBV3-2,CASSRRTGGYYGYTF
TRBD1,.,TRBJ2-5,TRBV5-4,CASSGGQVQETQYF
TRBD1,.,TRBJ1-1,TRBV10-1,CASSESGSGTGGVETEAFF
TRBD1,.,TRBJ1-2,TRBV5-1,CASSLTDRGLDGYTF
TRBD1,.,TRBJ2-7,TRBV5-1,CASSLTGDHEQYF
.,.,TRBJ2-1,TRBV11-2,CASSLRALGDNEQFF
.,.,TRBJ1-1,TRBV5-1,CASSPGRVRAQAFF
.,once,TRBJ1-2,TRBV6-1,CASSGRAGVPLNYGYTF
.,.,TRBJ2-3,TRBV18,CASSLRSTDTQYF
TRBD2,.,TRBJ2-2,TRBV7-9,CASSRGLAGPNTGELFF
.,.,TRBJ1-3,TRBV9,CASSVNAGSNSGNTIYF
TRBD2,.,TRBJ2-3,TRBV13,CASSFADGGLADTQYF
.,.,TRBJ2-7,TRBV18,CASSPGSGDEQYF
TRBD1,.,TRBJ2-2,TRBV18,CASAGQGNTGELFF
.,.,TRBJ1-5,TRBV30,CAWNSWNQPQHF
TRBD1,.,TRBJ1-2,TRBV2,CASSEWGQGAYGYTF
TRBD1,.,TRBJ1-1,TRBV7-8,CASSMRTGEAFF
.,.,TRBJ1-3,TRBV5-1,CASSPDSAGNTIYF